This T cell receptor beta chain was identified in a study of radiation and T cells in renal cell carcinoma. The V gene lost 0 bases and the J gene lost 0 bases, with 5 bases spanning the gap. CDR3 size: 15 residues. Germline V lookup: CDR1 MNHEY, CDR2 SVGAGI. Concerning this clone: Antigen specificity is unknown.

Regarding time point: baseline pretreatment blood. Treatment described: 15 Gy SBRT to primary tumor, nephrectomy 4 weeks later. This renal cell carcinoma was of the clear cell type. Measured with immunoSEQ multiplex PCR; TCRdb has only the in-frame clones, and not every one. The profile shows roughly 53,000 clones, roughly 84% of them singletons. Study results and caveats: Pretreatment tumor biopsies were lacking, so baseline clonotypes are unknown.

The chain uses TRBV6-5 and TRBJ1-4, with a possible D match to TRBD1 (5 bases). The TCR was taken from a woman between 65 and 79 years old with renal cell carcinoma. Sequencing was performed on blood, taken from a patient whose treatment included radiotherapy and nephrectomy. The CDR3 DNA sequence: TGTGCCAGCAGTTACTCAGGGGCAACTAATGAAAAACTGTTTTTT. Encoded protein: CASSYSGATNEKLFF.